This paragraph covers one T cell receptor (beta chain) sequence. This clone was picked up one time. No antigen is known for it. No base qualities exist here, and no much larger clone lies one base off it. The collaborating institutions used their own protocols to collect whole blood in K2EDTA tubes. For TCRbeta analysis, collaborator samples were shipped as frozen whole blood, as isolated PBMCs, or as DNA extracted from either sample type. This sample stems from a study of blood T cell repertoires in COVID-19 (TCRdb year 2020). For the wider study: Samples from collaborators originated in the United States, Italy and Spain and spanned both the acute and convalescent phases of COVID-19. The material from the prospective study consisted of cDNA or gDNA derived from T cells, B-cell-depleted T cells, or PBMCs. Subjects who had been exposed to COVID-19, were actively infected with it, or had recovered from it provided the deeply sampled blood TCRbeta repertoires that made up the dataset. The repertoires were released in a freely available public database intended as a resource for research on the immune response to SARS-CoV-2. The samples were drawn from the first 160 participants of the ongoing ImmuneRACE study and from roughly 1,300 subjects provided by 6 global collaborators. The sample metadata nearly always contained a de-identified subject ID, COVID-19 status, age in years and sex. HLA class I and class II types, where available, came from metadata supplied by the sample provider rather than from assay-based typing.

Broad study findings and their caveats: Clinical and demographic metadata were provided uncurated, with the amount varying by source and participant.

TCRbeta CDR3 regions were amplified from genomic DNA using the immunoSEQ Assay, a bias-controlled multiplex PCR. The paper's processing steps were these. Nucleated cell counts per sample were estimated from amplification of reference gene primers within the assay. To quantify the absolute abundance of each unique TCRbeta CDR3 rearrangement, sequence reads were collapsed and filtered. For each sample, productive Simpson clonality was calculated as the square root of Simpson's diversity index across productive rearrangements. This is the immuneACCESS table as TCRdb keeps it, with only in-frame sequences that have V and J called. A part of the clones is gone; compared with another copy, unresolved V genes explain less than half, and the rest is unexplained. V, J and clone size reflect that table, while D and trimming were determined from the DNA. The sample table shows about 400,000 clones, and roughly 90% are seen once. Around 1.3% of the sample is held by the ten biggest clonotypes.

The receptor's source is a man aged 35-49 years with acute or convalescent COVID-19. The sequenced material came from peripheral blood.

This receptor carries the CDR3 CASNDRGHGYTF. The DNA sequence is given as TGTGCCAGCAATGACAGGGGGCACGGCTACACCTTC. The chain links TRBV2 with TRBJ1-2; a stretch of 10 junction bases matches TRBD1. The CDR1 and CDR2 encoded by the germline V gene are SNHLY and FYNNEI. Including the terminal cysteine and phenylalanine, the CDR3 comprises 12 residues. The retained sequence is limited to the CDR3, 36 bases, with the frame set at the first base. Trimming takes 7 bases off V and 8 bases off J; junction bases not matched to a gene: 4.